The clone carrying this T cell receptor beta chain appeared many times. The target antigen is unknown. These data come from a study of breast tumors, draining lymph nodes, adjacent tissues. Study results and limitations: Tumors had less TCR diversity than lymph nodes, more than nontumor tissue.

The CDR3 has 14 amino acids. The ends were cut back, 0 bases at V and 7 bases at J, with 13 bases in the middle. CDR1 and CDR2 from the germline V gene are DFQATT and SNEGSKA (reference sequence). Breast cancer patients provided tissue from their axillary draining lymph nodes. TCRdb used MiXCR to reprocess the multiplex PCR reads, holding one entry per CDR3 protein. Here the sample spans about 140,000 distinct CDR3 sequences, approximately 30% being singletons. This clonotype originated in a female donor with breast cancer. Some clones in this sample may be carry-over from other donors' samples. The material sequenced was axillary lymph node tissue. V and J are TRBV20-1 and TRBJ1-5; possibly TRBD1 for D (5 bases). CDR3 in amino acids: CSARDLQGRQPQHF. The DNA of the CDR3 is TGCAGTGCTAGAGATCTGCAGGGTCGACAGCCCCAGCATTTT.